The rows below give T cell receptor beta chains drawn from one sample of a study of beta chain features in type 1 diabetes. Using immunoSEQ multiplex PCR, the repertoire was profiled, and TCRdb retains in-frame clones only, with some absent. Here the sample spans hundreds of thousands of clones, roughly a sixth being singletons. The sequencing input was naive CD4+ T cells from blood. Receptors were obtained from a man between 18 and 29 years old in good health. The CDR3 runs from the conserved cysteine through the conserved F or W. The D gene is left open where the match is weak. Rows give clone size only sometimes, using once, few, many, or a class for an expanded clone.

CDR3 DNA	CDR3 protein	D gene	V gene	clone size	J gene
TGTGCCAGCAGTTCCGCGGGAGGGAGCAATCAGCCCCAGCATTTT	CASSSAGGSNQPQHF	.	TRBV28	few	TRBJ1-5
TGTGCCAGCAGCAGCTTCTCTAGCGGGAGGGCCGGGAATGAGCAGTTCTTC	CASSSFSSGRAGNEQFF	TRBD2	TRBV5-6	.	TRBJ2-1
TGTGCCAGCAGCTTAAGGGGAGGGGGCTACACTGAAGCTTTCTTT	CASSLRGGGYTEAFF	TRBD1	TRBV7-9	few	TRBJ1-1
TGTGCCAGCAGCCAAGGACTAAGCACAGATACGCAGTATTTT	CASSQGLSTDTQYF	.	TRBV5-4	few	TRBJ2-3
TGTGCCAGCAGAAGAGGGAGGAACACTGAAGCTTTCTTT	CASRRGRNTEAFF	.	TRBV6-1	.	TRBJ1-1
TGTGCCAGCTCAGTTCACTCCTTGGAGACCCAGTACTTC	CASSVHSLETQYF	.	TRBV18	.	TRBJ2-5
TGTGCCAGCAGCTCCTCTCTACTAGCGGGAAAGCGGCGAGAGCAGTTCTTC	CASSSSLLAGKRREQFF	TRBD2	TRBV7-9	.	TRBJ2-1
TGTGCCAGCAGTTTCAACAGGGTTACAAACTATGGCTACACCTTC	CASSFNRVTNYGYTF	.	TRBV27	once	TRBJ1-2
TGTGCCAGCAGCTTGGTAGCGGGGTTCAATGAGCAGTTCTTC	CASSLVAGFNEQFF	TRBD2	TRBV5-4	.	TRBJ2-1
TGTGCCAGCAGTTTAGGGTATTTCGGTCGCGGACAGGGGAACACCGGGGAGCTGTTTTTT	CASSLGYFGRGQGNTGELFF	TRBD1	TRBV28	few	TRBJ2-2
TGTGCCAGCAGCTTGGCCGGACTAGCCCCAGATACGCAGTATTTT	CASSLAGLAPDTQYF	TRBD2	TRBV5-4	.	TRBJ2-3
TGTGCCAGCAGATCCCGCTACGGGGGACAAGAGACCCAGTACTTC	CASRSRYGGQETQYF	.	TRBV7-9	few	TRBJ2-5
TGCGCCAGCAGCTCGGGCCGGTCCTCCACCGGGGAGCTGTTTTTT	CASSSGRSSTGELFF	.	TRBV5-1	.	TRBJ2-2